This TCR beta chain was sequenced during a study of molecular identifiers for immune sequencing clone quantification. Study-level information: RNA, taken in replicates from roughly 21,000 or 96,000 naive CD8 cells, was split five ways, with four sequenced. Whole-study results and caveats: Clone sizes that are highly expanded could be underestimated when identical TCR molecules share a barcode. Beyond 20 RNA copies, clones held over 99% of effector molecules, compared with under 1% in naive cells.

A CD8+CD4-CCR7+CD45RA+ gate was used to sort naive CD8 T cells. Using its own MiXCR run on the PCR reads, TCRdb lists one record per CDR3 protein. The data contain approximately 680,000 distinct CDR3 sequences, roughly 25% of them seen just once; the ten biggest clones take up around 0.78%. This clonotype has ten or more counts. What it recognizes is unknown. This CDR3 has 15 amino acids. The V gene end was trimmed by 5 bases and the J gene end by 2 bases; junction bases not matched to a gene: 4. The clonotype originates from a human donor in good health. Some libraries in this study had Jurkat cell RNA spiked in. The gene calls are TRBV12-3 or TRBV12-4 and TRBJ2-5, with 11 bases aligning to TRBD1. Sequenced input: naive CD8+ T cells from blood, with Jurkat cell RNA spiked in. The subset here: FACS-sorted CD8+CD4-CCR7+CD45RA+ naive T cells. CDR3 region: CASSRDRGWQETQYF. CDR3 nucleotide sequence: TGTGCCAGCAGTCGGGACAGGGGGTGGCAAGAGACCCAGTACTTC.